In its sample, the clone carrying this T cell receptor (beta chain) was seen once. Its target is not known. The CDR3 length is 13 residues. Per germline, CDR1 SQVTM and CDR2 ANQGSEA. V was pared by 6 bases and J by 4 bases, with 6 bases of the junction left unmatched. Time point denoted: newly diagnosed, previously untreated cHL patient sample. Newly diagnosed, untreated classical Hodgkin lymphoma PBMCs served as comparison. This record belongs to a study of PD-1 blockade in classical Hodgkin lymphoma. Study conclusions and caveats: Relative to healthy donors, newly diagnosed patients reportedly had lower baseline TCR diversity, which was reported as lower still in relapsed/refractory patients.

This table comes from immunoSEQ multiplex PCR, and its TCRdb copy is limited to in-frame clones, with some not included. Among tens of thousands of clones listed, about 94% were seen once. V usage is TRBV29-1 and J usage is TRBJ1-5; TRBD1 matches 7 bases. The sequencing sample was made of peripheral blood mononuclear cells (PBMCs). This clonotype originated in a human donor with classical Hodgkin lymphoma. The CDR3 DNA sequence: TGCAGCGTCCGGGACAGCAATAATCAGCCCCAGCATTTT. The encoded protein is CSVRDSNNQPQHF. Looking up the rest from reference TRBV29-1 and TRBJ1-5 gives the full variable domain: SAVISQKPSRDICQRGTSLTIQCQVDSQVTMMFWYRQQPGQSLTLIATANQGSEATYESGFVIDKFPISRPNLTFSTLTVSNMSPEDSSIYLCSVRDSNNQPQHFGDGTRLSIL.